This entry lists 13 T cell receptor beta chains sequenced from one sample in a study of blood T cell repertoires in COVID-19 (dated by TCRdb to about 2020). Receptor amplification or capture employed the immunoSEQ multiplex PCR assay. This immuneACCESS table, as held by TCRdb, lists in-frame sequences with V and J called but not all clones. Of the missing ones, under half trace to an unresolved V gene in checked studies; the others have no known cause. Here the sample has 160,000 or so clones; roughly 93% occur a single time. About 2% of the sample comes from the top ten. The source material was peripheral blood. All receptors come from a man in his late teens or twenties with acute or convalescent COVID-19.

The genes are TRBV6-1 and TRBJ1-6; TRBD1 matches 8 bases. CDR3 length: 18 amino acids. J lost 10 bases, V lost 2 bases, and 16 bases had no gene match. CDR1 and CDR2 from the germline V gene are MNHNS and SASEGT. The CDR3 region is CASSERTFRGLLSSPLHF. In nucleotides, the CDR3 is TGTGCCAGCAGTGAACGTACTTTCAGGGGGCTTCTTTCCTCACCCCTCCACTTT.

The V gene is TRBV27, the J gene TRBJ2-2; the match to TRBD1 covers 10 bases. CDR3 size: 14 residues. The germline V gene encodes CDR1 MNHEY and CDR2 SMNVEV (reference sequence). V shed 6 bases, J shed 3 bases, and the junction held 1 base outside the gene matches. The CDR3 region is CASSGQGDTGELFF. CDR3 sequence (DNA): TGTGCCAGCAGCGGACAGGGGGACACCGGGGAGCTGTTTTTT.

V usage is TRBV25-1 and J usage is TRBJ1-1; 7 nucleotides agree with TRBD1. The V segment lost 8 bases and the J segment 6 bases; nucleotides outside the gene matches: 15. This CDR3 region has 15 residues. The germline V gene has CDR1 MGHDK and CDR2 SYGVNS. CDR3: CASWIGGQWIPEAFF. CDR3 nucleotides: TGTGCCAGCTGGATCGGGGGACAGTGGATACCTGAAGCTTTCTTT.

This chain links TRBV7-9 with TRBJ2-7, with TRBD1 matching over 9 bases. CDR1 is SEHNR, CDR2 FQNEAQ, per germline (reference sequence). With V trimmed by 5 bases and J by 5 bases, 4 bases remained unmatched. This CDR3 is built from 13 residues. This chain's CDR3 is CASSLRTGDEQYF. The CDR3 DNA sequence: TGTGCCAGCAGCCTCAGGACAGGGGACGAGCAGTACTTC.

V is TRBV29-1 and J is TRBJ1-1; D remains unclear. V was trimmed by 8 bases and J by 1 base, leaving 11 bases between them. CDR1 is SQVTM and CDR2 is ANQGSEA in the germline V gene. This CDR3 comprises 12 residues. CDR3 bases: TGCAGCACCAACGAGTGGAACACTGAAGCTTTCTTT. Translated, it gives CSTNEWNTEAFF.

The V and J genes are TRBV6-4 and TRBJ1-2; 10 nucleotides align to TRBD1. From germline, CDR1 is MRHNA and CDR2 SNTAGT. The CDR3 totals 14 residues. V lost 4 bases and J lost 10; bases outside the gene matches: 9. The CDR3 DNA reads TGTGCCAGCAGTGGAACTGGGACAGGGGTGGACTACACCTTC. Its protein product is CASSGTGTGVDYTF.

This rearrangement joins TRBV5-5 to TRBJ2-2; 11 nucleotides agree with TRBD1. Germline CDR1 reads SGHKS; CDR2 reads YYEKEE (reference sequence). The ends lost 3 bases at V and 0 bases at J; junction bases unmatched: 1. The CDR3 contains 16 residues. CDR3 sequence (DNA): TGTGCCAGCAGCTGGGGACAGGGGGCGAACACCGGGGAGCTGTTTTTT. Amino acids: CASSWGQGANTGELFF.

The chain combines TRBV19 with TRBJ2-5; TRBD1 aligns across 9 bases. Per germline, CDR1 LNHDA and CDR2 SQIVND (reference sequence). Losses at the gene ends were 5 bases for V and 5 bases for J; bases not matched to a gene: 9. CDR3 length: 15 residues. The CDR3: CASSRGQGVWETQYF. The CDR3 DNA reads as TGTGCCAGTAGTCGGGGACAGGGAGTATGGGAGACCCAGTACTTC.

The chain couples TRBV5-4 to TRBJ1-2, with 8 nucleotides matching TRBD1. V shed 4 bases and J 4 bases; nucleotides not matched to a gene: 6. CDR3 size: 14 residues. Germline CDR1 reads SGHNT; CDR2 reads YYREEE (reference sequence). In nucleotides, the CDR3 is TGTGCCAGCAGCGCGGGACAGGTGGGCTATGGCTACACCTTC. This translates into CASSAGQVGYGYTF.

V and J are TRBV27 and TRBJ1-1; TRBD1 matches at 12 bases. Trimming at V came to 6 bases and at J to 7 bases, leaving 9 bases not matched to a gene. This CDR3 spans 15 amino acids. Germline values: CDR1 MNHEY, CDR2 SMNVEV (reference sequence). The CDR3 loop reads CASSLLGQGAIEAFF. CDR3 in DNA: TGTGCCAGCAGCCTCCTGGGACAGGGGGCCATTGAAGCTTTCTTT.

This clone was seen only once. The chain joins TRBV19 to TRBJ2-1; 7 positions match TRBD1. CDR3 length: 14 residues. Germline V lookup: CDR1 LNHDA, CDR2 SQIVND (reference sequence). V trimming: 6 bases; J trimming: 3 bases; junction bases outside the gene matches: 5. Here the CDR3 reads CASSEGARYNEQFF. DNA of the CDR3: TGTGCCAGTAGCGAGGGGGCTCGCTACAATGAGCAGTTCTTC. Filled out from reference TRBV19 and TRBJ2-1, the complete variable domain reads DGGITQSPKYLFRKEGQNVTLSCEQNLNHDAMYWYRQDPGQGLRLIYYSQIVNDFQKGDIAEGYSVSREKKESFPLTVTSAQKNPTAFYLCASSEGARYNEQFFGPGTRLTVL.

The rearrangement links TRBV21-1 to TRBJ1-6; no DNA check was done on the table's D call, TRBD1. TRBV21-1 corresponds to a pseudogene. The CDR3 is made up of 19 amino acids. CDR3 DNA: TGTGCCAGCAGCAAAAAAATAGGACTACCGGGACAGGGAAATTCACCCCTCCACTTT. Protein: CASSKKIGLPGQGNSPLHF.

This chain links TRBV5-1 with TRBJ1-4; a weak D match, TRBD1 (6 bases). This CDR3 has 17 residues. Trimming removed 6 bases from V and 0 bases from J, with 18 bases in between. The germline CDR1 and CDR2 sequences are SGHRS and YFSETQ. The CDR3 coding sequence is TGCGCCAGCACCCCAGGGGACACCTCTGCAACTAATGAAAAACTGTTTTTT. Protein: CASTPGDTSATNEKLFF.